The T cell receptor (beta chain) described here comes from a study of shared clonotypes between healthy human individuals. The overall study: The plates for each donor numbered three CD4 naive, three CD4 memory, two CD8 naive and one CD8 memory. Points from the study as a whole: The study generally estimated greater richness for naive than memory subsets. Rarefaction showed that sequencing of sorted subsets was incomplete (despite large depth).

Only in-frame clones appear in the TCRdb table, and some are missing; sequencing was by immunoSEQ multiplex PCR. The data contain some 1.4 million clones, roughly 97% of them singletons. As regards this clone: The antigen is undetermined.

What was sequenced was naive CD4+ T cells sorted from blood. Subset defined: CD45RA+ positively selected. This receptor was identified in a man under 40 in good health.

The CDR3, as DNA: TGTGCCAGCAGCTTATCGGAGCCAAACATTCAGTACTTC. Its protein is CASSLSEPNIQYF. V and J are TRBV7-9 and TRBJ2-4; D is unclear. V was clipped by 2 bases and J by 6 bases, with 8 bases between them. The CDR3 totals 13 residues. Germline V gene data show CDR1 as SEHNR and CDR2 as FQNEAQ (reference sequence). Based on the CDR3 plus reference TRBV7-9 and TRBJ2-4, the full variable domain is DTGVSQNPRHKITKRGQNVTFRCDPISEHNRLYWYRQTLGQGPEFLTYFQNEAQLEKSRLLSDRFSAERPKGSFSTLEIQRTEQGDSAMYLCASSLSEPNIQYFGAGTRLSVL.